Listed here are 10 T cell receptor beta chains from one sample, sequenced in a study of T cell responses to AZD1222 COVID-19 vaccine. The data were produced by immunoSEQ multiplex PCR, yet TCRdb's version contains in-frame clones alone and is incomplete. The table has some 90,000 clones, 88% seen once. The sample was peripheral blood, taken on day 0 of AZD1222 vaccination. The receptors here all came from an adult in good health.

The V and J genes are TRBV27 and TRBJ2-7; D remains unclear. The germline V gene encodes CDR1 MNHEY and CDR2 SMNVEV (reference sequence). V gave up 4 bases and J gave up 0 bases, with 10 bases separating them. This CDR3 is built from 14 residues. The CDR3 reads CASSWIGASYEQYF. CDR3 DNA sequence: TGTGCCAGCAGTTGGATAGGCGCCTCCTACGAGCAGTACTTC.

The rearrangement uses TRBV18 and TRBJ1-5; 9 bases are a match to TRBD1. Germline CDR1 and CDR2: KGHSH and LQKENI. This CDR3 comprises 15 residues. The V segment lost 6 bases and the J segment 3 bases; nucleotides outside the gene matches: 6. Here the CDR3 reads CASSPGTGPNQPQHF. CDR3 sequence (DNA): TGTGCCAGCTCGCCCGGGACAGGGCCCAATCAGCCCCAGCATTTT.

This rearrangement joins TRBV2 to TRBJ2-1, with D uncertain. CDR1 is SNHLY, CDR2 FYNNEI, per germline. V was trimmed by 2 bases and J by 5 bases, leaving 4 bases between them. The CDR3 spans 12 residues. This CDR3 reads CASSERNNEQFF. The DNA for the CDR3 is TGTGCCAGCAGTGAACGGAACAATGAGCAGTTCTTC.

This clone was recorded only once. The chain employs TRBV7-2 and TRBJ1-2; a possible D gene is TRBD1 (6 bases). Per germline, CDR1 SGHTA and CDR2 FQGNSA. CDR3 length: 15 amino acids. Trimming cost V 0 bases and J 8 bases, with 16 bases left between them. The CDR3 is CASSLAASFRGGYTF. CDR3 coding DNA: TGTGCCAGCAGCTTAGCTGCGTCTTTCAGGGGCGGCTACACCTTC.

The rearrangement joins TRBV6-5 to TRBJ1-4, with D perhaps matching TRBD1 (6 bases). This CDR3 is 16 amino acids long. Germline CDR1 MNHEY, CDR2 SVGAGI. Between the trimmed V and J ends, which lost 0 bases and 7 bases, there was a span of 15 bases. The DNA for the CDR3 is TGTGCCAGCAGTTACTCGAGGGGGGATGGGGTTGAAAAACTGTTTTTT. Its protein is CASSYSRGDGVEKLFF.

The CDR3 bases are TGCGCCAGCAGCCAAGACACGCCCTTCTATGGCTACACCTTC. Residues: CASSQDTPFYGYTF. The chain combines TRBV4-1 with TRBJ1-2; no firm D call. V dropped 0 bases and J dropped 4 bases, with 9 bases sitting between them. The CDR3 contains 14 residues. Per the germline V gene, CDR1 is MGHRA and CDR2 is YSYEKL.

The chain is built from TRBV18 and TRBJ2-2, with 7 nucleotides matching TRBD1. The trim removed 3 bases at V and 0 bases at J, leaving 7 bases unmatched. CDR1 is KGHSH and CDR2 is LQKENI in the germline V gene. CDR3 size: 17 residues. CDR3 sequence reads: CASSPSGTAPNTGELFF. In DNA, the CDR3 is TGTGCCAGCTCACCGTCTGGGACAGCACCGAACACCGGGGAGCTGTTTTTT.

The V call is TRBV5-1, the J call TRBJ2-7; D is undetermined. CDR1 and CDR2 from the germline V gene are SGHRS and YFSETQ. The V gene lost 0 bases and the J gene lost 5 bases, with 6 bases spanning the gap. The CDR3 sequence is 12 residues long. For the CDR3, the DNA is TGCGCCAGCAGCTTGGGGGTTGACGAGCAGTACTTC. Its protein is CASSLGVDEQYF.

The V gene is TRBV7-9, the J gene TRBJ1-1, with D hard to call. This CDR3 region has 14 residues. Trimming left V 0 bases short and J 1 base short, with 6 bases between. CDR1 SEHNR and CDR2 FQNEAQ come from the germline V gene (reference sequence). CDR3 protein: CASSLALANTEAFF. CDR3 DNA sequence: TGTGCCAGCAGCTTAGCCCTGGCGAACACTGAAGCTTTCTTT.

The chain carries TRBV15 and TRBJ2-2, with 8 bases that match TRBD1. Germline lookup yields CDR1 LNHNV and CDR2 YYDKDF (reference sequence). CDR3 length: 16 residues. V lost 4 bases and J lost 5; bases outside the gene matches: 9. CDR3 nucleotides: TGTGCCACCAGCATTGGAGGCAGGGGGCTAACCGGGGAGCTGTTTTTT. Residues: CATSIGGRGLTGELFF.